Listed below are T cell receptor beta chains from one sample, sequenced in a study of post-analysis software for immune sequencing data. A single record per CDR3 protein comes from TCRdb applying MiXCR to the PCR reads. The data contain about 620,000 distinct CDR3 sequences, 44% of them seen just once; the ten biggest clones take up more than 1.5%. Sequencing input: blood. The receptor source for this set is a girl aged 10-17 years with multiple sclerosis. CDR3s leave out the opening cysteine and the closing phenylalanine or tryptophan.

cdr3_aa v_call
ASSPHGGTDGYT TRBV7-3
AISQTGGIDGYT TRBV10-3
SVRGQAHYGYT TRBV29-1
ASSSFSGQGGETQY TRBV5-1
ASGEGAAYEQY TRBV6-5
ASSFGNNANYGYT TRBV12-3/TRBV12-4
ASSFGRGDEQF TRBV7-2
AISVLAGRTDTQY TRBV10-3
ASSLVDSYSYEQY TRBV5-1
AISDFSGADTQY TRBV10-3
ASRLQGASTGELF TRBV6-5
ASSLRSGEQF TRBV7-3
ASSPTGDRGTYEQY TRBV6-6
ASSSTGEQETQY TRBV11-2
ASSQDKVGGVQETQY TRBV4-2
ASTEMAGHTEAF TRBV12-3/TRBV12-4
ASRGIIRNTEAF TRBV4-1
SARDANLRGQGYGYT TRBV20-1
ASSEVKETEAF TRBV6-1
ASSHYEQY TRBV5-5
ASSKHGSGANVLT TRBV12-3/TRBV12-4
ASKRGGEPYEQY TRBV6-1
ASSYRGVSNYGYT TRBV6-5
SVMSVQAANYGYT TRBV29-1